A selection of T cell receptor beta chains follows, all from one sample in a study of CD8 T cells in Susac syndrome. TCRdb recomputed calls from the immunoSEQ multiplex PCR reads with MiXCR, one row per CDR3 protein. The sample shows 100,000 to 150,000 distinct CDR3 sequences, over 90% of them seen only once. Sequencing was carried out using CD8+ T cells from PBMCs. Source of these receptors: a human donor with multiple sclerosis. The conserved cysteine and the conserved F or W are not part of the CDR3 here.

v_call	j_call	cdr3_aa
TRBV28	TRBJ2-7	ASSLPGSSYEQY
TRBV5-6	TRBJ2-2	ASSLAAGYVPGELF
TRBV12-3/TRBV12-4	TRBJ2-7	ASSYEGNGAYEQY
TRBV20-1	TRBJ1-5	SARFGHAPNQPQH
TRBV12-3/TRBV12-4	TRBJ1-4	ASSSRDRLGEKLF
TRBV15	TRBJ2-5	ATGGTGTNQETQY
TRBV5-6	TRBJ2-1	ASSFWGSDEQF
TRBV7-9	TRBJ1-4	ASTTQGAEKLF
TRBV13	TRBJ2-5	ASSTGPTDAGPPRGTQY
TRBV11-2	TRBJ2-5	ASSLVRPGPQETQY
TRBV23-1	TRBJ1-2	ASSGSTGHYGYT
TRBV29-1	TRBJ2-1	SAVVWGSSYNEQF
TRBV12-3/TRBV12-4	TRBJ1-1	ASRLGGTEAF
TRBV5-6	TRBJ2-1	ASNPRLTRINEQF